Following are 28 T cell receptor beta chains from one sample sequenced in a study of shared clonotypes between healthy human individuals. TCRdb keeps only in-frame clones here, not all; method: immunoSEQ multiplex PCR. The repertoire holds around 1 million clones, with 76% as singletons. The specimen sequenced was memory CD4+ T cells sorted from blood. Subset defined: CD45RA-negative fraction. The receptors originated from a young man in good health.

A note on this clone: This sample includes further DNA sequences coding for the same CDR3. V gene TRBV5-4 combines with J gene TRBJ2-7, with a tentative D call TRBD2 (5 bases). The length of the CDR3 is 13 residues. The V end lost 0 bases, the J end lost 3 bases, and 7 bases lay between the germline ends. In germline, CDR1 is SGHNT, CDR2 YYREEE (reference sequence). CDR3 coding DNA: TGTGCCAGCAGCTTGGACGGGGTCTACGAGCAGTACTTC. It codes for CASSLDGVYEQYF. Together with reference TRBV5-4 and TRBJ2-7, the CDR3 gives the full variable domain: ETGVTQSPTHLIKTRGQQVTLRCSSQSGHNTVSWYQQALGQGPQFIFQYYREEENGRGNFPPRFSGLQFPNYSSELNVNALELDDSALYLCASSLDGVYEQYFGPGTRLTVT.

V is TRBV6-1 and J is TRBJ1-2; unclear D gene. There are 14 residues in the CDR3. V lost 2 bases and J 3 bases, leaving 10 bases between the germline ends. Germline V gene sequence: CDR1 MNHNS, CDR2 SASEGT. For the CDR3, the DNA is TGTGCCAGCAGTGAATCAAGGGTACACTATGGCTACACCTTC. It is translated as CASSESRVHYGYTF.

The chain carries TRBV5-1 and TRBJ2-5; the D gene is possibly TRBD2 (5 bases). The V end lost 6 bases, the J end lost 1 base, and 13 bases lay between the germline ends. CDR3 length equals 14 residues. Germline-derived CDR1 and CDR2 are SGHRS and YFSETQ. The CDR3 DNA sequence: TGCGCCAGCACGGAAGGAGGAAGCCAAGAGACCCAGTACTTC. It is translated as CASTEGGSQETQYF.

This clone has a single count. The chain carries TRBV23-1 and TRBJ1-1; D call uncertain. TRBV23-1 is an ORF for which the function is uncertain. The CDR3 covers 12 residues. Trimming left V 3 bases short and J 1 base short, with 3 bases between. CDR3 DNA sequence: TGCGCCAGCAGTCAGAAGAACACTGAAGCTTTCTTT. Amino acid sequence: CASSQKNTEAFF.

This clone has at least ten counts. J is TRBJ2-7 and V is TRBV5-6; 7 bases agree with TRBD1. Germline V gene lookup returns CDR1 SGHDT and CDR2 YYEEEE. CDR3 length equals 14 residues. V shed 0 bases, J shed 3 bases, and the junction held 3 bases outside the gene matches. CDR3 nucleotides: TGTGCCAGCAGCTTGGATGCAGGGGGCTACGAGCAGTACTTC. Encoded protein: CASSLDAGGYEQYF.

This chain connects TRBV30 to TRBJ1-1, with 8 bases that match TRBD1. V lost 5 bases, J lost 8 bases, and 4 bases stayed unmatched. The CDR3 contains 11 residues. From germline, CDR1 is GTSNPN and CDR2 SVGIG (reference sequence). The CDR3 coding sequence is TGTGCCTGGCTGGGACAGGCAGAAGCTTTCTTT. Its protein product is CAWLGQAEAFF.

The chain carries TRBV25-1 and TRBJ1-2; possible D gene TRBD1, 5 bases. Trimming took off 6 bases at V and 4 bases at J, with 15 bases between the two ends. This CDR3 is built from 14 residues. The V gene's germline CDR1 is MGHDK and CDR2 SYGVNS. The CDR3 DNA reads as TGTGCCAGCAGCTCTCAGGGTGGGAGCTATGGCTACACCTTC. This translates into CASSSQGGSYGYTF.

This clone turned up a few times. The same CDR3 can be traced to other DNA sequences in this sample. The chain is built from TRBV2 and TRBJ1-2; D gene unclear. Deletions cut 5 bases from V and 2 bases from J, with 6 bases between. The CDR3 consists of 12 residues. Germline V lookup: CDR1 SNHLY, CDR2 FYNNEI. The CDR3 region is CASSTANYGYTF. As DNA, the CDR3 is TGTGCCAGCAGTACAGCAAACTATGGCTACACCTTC.

The chain uses TRBV6-1 and TRBJ1-3; D gene uncertain. Trimming stripped 4 bases from V and 4 bases from J, with 5 bases between. The CDR3 has 12 amino acids. CDR1 is MNHNS and CDR2 is SASEGT in the germline V gene. The CDR3 protein is CASSALGNTIYF. CDR3 sequence (DNA): TGTGCCAGCAGTGCGTTGGGAAACACCATATATTTT.

V gene TRBV6-1 combines with J gene TRBJ1-1; D gene unclear. With 7 bases removed from V and 0 bases from J, the gap between germline ends came to 12 bases. The length of the CDR3 is 14 residues. CDR1 is MNHNS, CDR2 SASEGT, per germline. For the CDR3, the DNA is TGTGCCAGCAAATTAGAACGCATGAACACTGAAGCTTTCTTT. Translated: CASKLERMNTEAFF.

The chain recombines TRBV9 with TRBJ2-2; 10 bases line up with TRBD2. The CDR3 extends over 16 amino acids. The V gene's germline CDR1 is SGDLS and CDR2 YYNGEE. The J segment lost 6 bases and the V segment lost 3 bases, leaving 8 bases of the junction unmatched. The CDR3 loop is CASSAQTSGFSGELFF. The CDR3 DNA is TGTGCCAGCAGCGCCCAGACTAGCGGGTTCTCCGGGGAGCTGTTTTTT.

V is TRBV6-6 and J is TRBJ1-5; the match to TRBD1 covers 11 bases. V was pared by 2 bases and J by 5 bases, with 5 bases of the junction left unmatched. Germline V gene data show CDR1 as MNHNY and CDR2 as SVGAGI (reference sequence). CDR3 length: 16 residues. CDR3 in DNA: TGTGCCAGCAGTTACCGCCGGGACAGGGGGTATCAGCCCCAGCATTTT. Amino acids: CASSYRRDRGYQPQHF.

The chain is built from TRBV7-2 and TRBJ2-5; 7 bases map to TRBD2. CDR1 and CDR2 from the germline V gene are SGHTA and FQGNSA. The CDR3 is 13 residues long. The V gene end was trimmed by 2 bases and the J gene end by 13 bases; junction bases not matched to a gene: 10. In DNA, the CDR3 is TGTGCCAGCAGCTTAAATCCCGGGGGGTCTTTGTACTTC. Translated, it gives CASSLNPGGSLYF. Combining the CDR3 with reference TRBV7-2 and TRBJ2-5 gives the whole variable domain GAGVSQSPSNKVTEKGKDVELRCDPISGHTALYWYRQSLGQGLEFLIYFQGNSAPDKSGLPSDRFSAERTGGSVSTLTIQRTQQEDSAVYLCASSLNPGGSLYFGPGTRLLVL.

This clone was seen a few times. V gene TRBV5-8 combines with J gene TRBJ2-3, with D perhaps matching TRBD2 (5 bases). V was pared by 4 bases and J by 0 bases, with 15 bases between. The CDR3 sequence is 16 residues long. Germline V CDR1 and CDR2: SGHTS, YDEGEE. CDR3 sequence reads: CASSRRWGSSTDTQYF. The CDR3 nucleotides read TGTGCCAGCAGCCGGAGGTGGGGTTCTAGCACAGATACGCAGTATTTT.

This sequence joins TRBV5-1 and TRBJ2-1; 9 bases are shared with TRBD1. Germline V gives CDR1 SGHRS, CDR2 YFSETQ. The CDR3 runs 15 residues. The ends lost 4 bases at V and 8 bases at J; junction bases unmatched: 10. CDR3: CASSAGQGSIDEQFF. The CDR3 DNA reads as TGCGCCAGCAGCGCCGGACAGGGGAGTATCGATGAGCAGTTCTTC.

The chain's CDR3 is CASSAPGYYGYTF. In DNA, the CDR3 is TGTGCCAGCAGCGCGCCTGGGTACTATGGCTACACCTTC. The V and J genes are TRBV5-6 and TRBJ1-2; D gene unclear. The V gene lost 4 bases and the J gene lost 3 bases, with 10 bases spanning the gap. From germline, CDR1 is SGHDT and CDR2 YYEEEE. The CDR3 consists of 13 residues.

Points on this clone: The sample carries other DNA sequences with the same CDR3. V gene TRBV6-1 combines with J gene TRBJ1-1, with 7 positions matching TRBD1. The CDR3 runs to 14 residues. Germline loops: CDR1 MNHNS, CDR2 SASEGT. Losses at the gene ends were 5 bases for V and 0 bases for J; bases not matched to a gene: 3. As DNA, the CDR3 is TGTGCCAGCAGTAGGGGACAGCTGAACACTGAAGCTTTCTTT. Its protein is CASSRGQLNTEAFF.

The chain recombines TRBV25-1 with TRBJ1-6, with unresolved D. This CDR3 has 12 amino acids. V shed 7 bases and J shed 5 bases, with 6 bases lying between them. Per the germline V gene, CDR1 is MGHDK and CDR2 is SYGVNS. This chain's CDR3 is CASTENNSPLHF. DNA for the CDR3: TGTGCCAGCACCGAGAATAATTCACCCCTCCACTTT.

This clone was found a few times. V gene TRBV19 combines with J gene TRBJ1-2; D might be TRBD1 (5 bases). CDR1 and CDR2 from the germline V gene are LNHDA and SQIVND (reference sequence). The CDR3 has 13 residues. Between the trimmed V and J ends, which lost 8 bases and 4 bases, there was a span of 14 bases. The CDR3 sequence is CASRDLSGYGYTF. The DNA for the CDR3 is TGTGCCAGTCGGGACCTCTCCGGCTATGGCTACACCTTC.

The chain has TRBV25-1 and TRBJ1-2; tentatively, D is TRBD1 (5 bases). The V end lost 2 bases, the J end lost 6 bases, and 16 bases lay between the germline ends. In germline, CDR1 is MGHDK, CDR2 SYGVNS. The CDR3 covers 15 residues. CDR3 protein: CASSEQGLSRHGYTF. The CDR3 DNA reads TGTGCCAGCAGTGAACAGGGACTCAGTCGGCATGGCTACACCTTC.

This clone was found once. J is TRBJ2-3 and V is TRBV6-5; D not certain. Germline V gene lookup returns CDR1 MNHEY and CDR2 SVGAGI. Trimming cost V 6 bases and J 1 base, with 8 bases left between them. The CDR3 loop spans 13 amino acids. The CDR3 loop reads CASRPPGTDTQYF. CDR3 nucleotide sequence: TGTGCCAGCAGGCCTCCGGGCACAGATACGCAGTATTTT.

On this clone: It may be a read error: a sequence one base away is much more abundant. This chain connects TRBV29-1 to TRBJ1-2; possible D gene TRBD1, 6 bases. The CDR3 has 13 amino acids. The germline V gene encodes CDR1 SQVTM and CDR2 ANQGSEA. CDR3 bases: TGCAGCGTCCCCAGGGGCTTTAACTATGGCCACACCTTC. Translating gives CSVPRGFNYGHTF.

The rearrangement uses TRBV6-5 and TRBJ2-7; 9 bases are shared with TRBD1. This CDR3 comprises 15 residues. Trimming removed 4 bases from V and 2 bases from J; junction bases left unmatched: 6. CDR1 and CDR2 from the germline V gene are MNHEY and SVGAGI. The CDR3 loop is CASSSGTGHTYEQYF. For the CDR3, the DNA is TGTGCCAGCAGTTCCGGGACAGGGCACACCTACGAGCAGTACTTC.

This clone occurred once. The V and J genes are TRBV28 and TRBJ1-4, with D tentatively TRBD1 (6 bases). CDR3 length equals 14 residues. Trimming stripped 3 bases from V and 8 bases from J, with 13 bases between. Germline lookup yields CDR1 MDHEN and CDR2 SYDVKM. This chain's CDR3 is CASSFTGIGEKLFF. The DNA for the CDR3 is TGTGCCAGCAGTTTTACAGGGATTGGCGAAAAACTGTTTTTT.

Concerning this clone: Other DNA sequences from this sample encode an identical CDR3 as well. CDR3 bases: TGTGCCAGCAGCTTAGTAGGGACAGGGCCTAATTCACCCCTCCACTTT. As protein: CASSLVGTGPNSPLHF. This chain links TRBV11-2 with TRBJ1-6; 9 bases are shared with TRBD1. V lost 1 base, J lost 6 bases, and 4 bases stayed unmatched. CDR3 size: 16 residues. The germline CDR1 and CDR2 sequences are SGHAT and FQNNGV.

This chain joins TRBV7-2 and TRBJ1-5; D unresolved. The CDR3 is made up of 12 amino acids. CDR1 and CDR2 from the germline V gene are SGHTA and FQGNSA. V was clipped by 6 bases and J by 6 bases, with 9 bases between them. CDR3 bases: TGTGCCAGCAGTCATTACAGTCAGCCCCAGCATTTT. This sequence encodes CASSHYSQPQHF. Full variable domain (remainder filled in from reference TRBV7-2 and TRBJ1-5): GAGVSQSPSNKVTEKGKDVELRCDPISGHTALYWYRQSLGQGLEFLIYFQGNSAPDKSGLPSDRFSAERTGGSVSTLTIQRTQQEDSAVYLCASSHYSQPQHFGDGTRLSIL.

This chain links TRBV5-1 with TRBJ1-1, with D maybe TRBD1 (6 bases). The CDR3 extends over 14 amino acids. V was clipped by 0 bases and J by 4 bases, with 10 bases between them. Germline V gives CDR1 SGHRS, CDR2 YFSETQ. The CDR3 coding sequence is TGCGCCAGCAGCTTGGACAGGGCCCGCACTGAAGCTTTCTTT. Amino acids: CASSLDRARTEAFF.

The chain couples TRBV28 to TRBJ1-5; D is unclear. The V and J ends lost 3 bases and 4 bases respectively, with 7 bases between them. Looked up from germline, CDR1 is MDHEN and CDR2 is SYDVKM. This CDR3 is 13 amino acids long. Here the CDR3 DNA reads TGTGCCAGCAGTTTCCCGGGAAATCAGCCCCAGCATTTT. Translating it yields CASSFPGNQPQHF.